This T cell receptor beta chain originates from a study of shared clonotypes between healthy human individuals. Study-level findings and limits: Naive subsets generally had larger estimated richness than memory subsets.

The V gene's germline CDR1 is MNHEY and CDR2 SMNVEV (reference sequence). V shed 5 bases and J shed 6 bases, with 16 bases lying between them. The CDR3 is 14 residues long. TCRdb's copy holds only in-frame clones and misses some; the assay was immunoSEQ multiplex PCR. The sample records about 2.4 million clones, over 85% being singletons. From CD4+ cells came CD45RA+ naive and CD45RA-negative memory subsets. On this clone itself: Antigen: not known.

The TCR was taken from a man in his late teens or twenties in good health. Specimen: naive CD4+ T cells sorted from blood. Subset denoted: CD45RA+ positively selected. The rearrangement links TRBV27 to TRBJ1-1; D is perhaps TRBD1 (5 bases). CDR3 in DNA: TGTGCCAGCAGTCCCCTGGGAGGGACCTCTGAAGCTTTCTTT. As protein: CASSPLGGTSEAFF.